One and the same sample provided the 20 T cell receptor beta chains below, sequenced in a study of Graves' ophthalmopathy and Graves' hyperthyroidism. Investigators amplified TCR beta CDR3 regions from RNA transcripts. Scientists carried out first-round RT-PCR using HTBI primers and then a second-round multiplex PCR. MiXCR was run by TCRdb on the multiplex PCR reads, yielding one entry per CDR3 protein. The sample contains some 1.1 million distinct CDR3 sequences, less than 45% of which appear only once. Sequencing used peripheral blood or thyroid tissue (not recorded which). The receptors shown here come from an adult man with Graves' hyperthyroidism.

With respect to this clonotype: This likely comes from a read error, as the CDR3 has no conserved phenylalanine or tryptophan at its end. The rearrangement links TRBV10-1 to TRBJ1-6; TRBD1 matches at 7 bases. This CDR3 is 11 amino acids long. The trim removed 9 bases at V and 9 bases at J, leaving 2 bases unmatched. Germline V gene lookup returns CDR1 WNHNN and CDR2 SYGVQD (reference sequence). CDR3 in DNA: TGCGCCAGTCGGGACAGTTCACCCCTCCACCTT. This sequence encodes CASRDSSPLHL.

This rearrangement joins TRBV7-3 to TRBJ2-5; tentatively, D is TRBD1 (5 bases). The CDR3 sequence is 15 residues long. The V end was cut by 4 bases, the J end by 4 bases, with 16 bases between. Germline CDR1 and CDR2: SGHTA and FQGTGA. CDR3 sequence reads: CASSSPWGRAETQYF. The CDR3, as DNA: TGTGCCAGCAGCTCGCCTTGGGGCAGAGCAGAGACCCAGTACTTC.

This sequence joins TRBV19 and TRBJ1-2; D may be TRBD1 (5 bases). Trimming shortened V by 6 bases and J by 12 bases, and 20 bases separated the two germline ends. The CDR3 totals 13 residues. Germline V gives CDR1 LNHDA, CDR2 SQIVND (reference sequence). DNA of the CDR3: TGTGCCAGTAGCGGGACTAAGTCCTCTGGAAACACCTTC. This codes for CASSGTKSSGNTF.

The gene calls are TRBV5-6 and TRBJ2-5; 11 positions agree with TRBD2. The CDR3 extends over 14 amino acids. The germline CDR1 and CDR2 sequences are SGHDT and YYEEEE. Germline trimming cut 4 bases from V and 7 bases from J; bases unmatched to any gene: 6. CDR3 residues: CASSPGLAGGTQYF. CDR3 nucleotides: TGTGCCAGCAGCCCCGGGCTAGCGGGAGGGACCCAGTACTTC.

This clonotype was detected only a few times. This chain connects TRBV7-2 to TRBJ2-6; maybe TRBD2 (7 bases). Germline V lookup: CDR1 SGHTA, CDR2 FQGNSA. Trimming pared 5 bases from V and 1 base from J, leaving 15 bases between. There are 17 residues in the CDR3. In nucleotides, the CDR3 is TGTGCCAGCAGCACGCCGGGGGGCGCTTCTGGGGCCAACGTCCTGACTTTC. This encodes CASSTPGGASGANVLTF.

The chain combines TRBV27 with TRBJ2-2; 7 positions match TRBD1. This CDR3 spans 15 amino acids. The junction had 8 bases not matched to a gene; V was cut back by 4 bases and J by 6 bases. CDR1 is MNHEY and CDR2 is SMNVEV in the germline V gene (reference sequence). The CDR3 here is CASSWIRQGPGELFF. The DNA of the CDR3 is TGTGCCAGCAGTTGGATTAGACAGGGTCCCGGGGAGCTGTTTTTT.

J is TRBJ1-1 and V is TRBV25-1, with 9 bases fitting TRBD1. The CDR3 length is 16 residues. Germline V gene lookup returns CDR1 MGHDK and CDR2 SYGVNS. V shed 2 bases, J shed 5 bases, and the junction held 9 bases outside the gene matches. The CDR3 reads CASSEVGQGRFTEAFF. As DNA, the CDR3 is TGTGCCAGCAGTGAAGTAGGACAGGGGAGGTTTACTGAAGCTTTCTTT.

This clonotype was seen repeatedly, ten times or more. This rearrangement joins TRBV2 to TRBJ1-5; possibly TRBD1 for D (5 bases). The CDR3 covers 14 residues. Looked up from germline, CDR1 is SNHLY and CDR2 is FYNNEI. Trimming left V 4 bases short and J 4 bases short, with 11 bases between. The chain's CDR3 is CASSVEGQNQPQHF. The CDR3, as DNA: TGTGCCAGCAGTGTTGAGGGGCAAAATCAGCCCCAGCATTTT.

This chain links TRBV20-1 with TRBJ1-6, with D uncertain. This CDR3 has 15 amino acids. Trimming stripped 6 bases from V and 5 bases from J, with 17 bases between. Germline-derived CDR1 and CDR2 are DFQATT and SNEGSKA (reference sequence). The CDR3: CSAIGTPRHNSPLHF. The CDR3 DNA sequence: TGCAGTGCGATTGGAACACCTAGGCATAATTCACCCCTCCACTTT.

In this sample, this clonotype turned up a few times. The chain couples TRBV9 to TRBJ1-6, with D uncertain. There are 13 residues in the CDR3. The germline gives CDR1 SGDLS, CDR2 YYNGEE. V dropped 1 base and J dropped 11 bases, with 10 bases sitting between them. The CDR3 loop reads CASSVRGATPLHF. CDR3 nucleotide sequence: TGTGCCAGCAGCGTACGTGGCGCTACACCCCTCCACTTT.

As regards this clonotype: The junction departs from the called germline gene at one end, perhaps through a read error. The CDR3 region is CVTSRSGTVYYGYTF. CDR3 bases: TGTGTCACCAGCAGATCAGGGACAGTGTACTATGGCTACACCTTC. V is TRBV15 and J is TRBJ1-2; 7 bases agree with TRBD1. Germline lookup yields CDR1 LNHNV and CDR2 YYDKDF (reference sequence). This CDR3 spans 15 amino acids.

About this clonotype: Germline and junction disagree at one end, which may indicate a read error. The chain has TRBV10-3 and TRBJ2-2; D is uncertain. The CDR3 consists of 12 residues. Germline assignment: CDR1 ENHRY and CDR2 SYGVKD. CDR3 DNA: TGTGCCAGCAGTTACTTTGCGGGGGAGCTGTTTTTT. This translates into CASSYFAGELFF.

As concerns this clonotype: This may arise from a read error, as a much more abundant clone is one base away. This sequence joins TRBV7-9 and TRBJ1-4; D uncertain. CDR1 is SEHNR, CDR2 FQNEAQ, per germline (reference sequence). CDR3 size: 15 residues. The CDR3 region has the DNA TGTGCCGGCAGCTTAGGAGAGCTAAAAGGGGAAAAACTGTTTTTT. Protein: CAGSLGELKGEKLFF. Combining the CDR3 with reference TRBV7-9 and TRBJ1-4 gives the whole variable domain DTGVSQNPRHKITKRGQNVTFRCDPISEHNRLYWYRQTLGQGPEFLTYFQNEAQLEKSRLLSDRFSAERPKGSFSTLEIQRTEQGDSAMYLCAGSLGELKGEKLFFGSGTQLSVL.

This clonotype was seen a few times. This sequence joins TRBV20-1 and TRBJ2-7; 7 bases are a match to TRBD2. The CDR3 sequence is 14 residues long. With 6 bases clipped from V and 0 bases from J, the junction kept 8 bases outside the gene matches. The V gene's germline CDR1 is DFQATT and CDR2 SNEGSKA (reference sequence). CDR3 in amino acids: CSAPPAGVSYEQYF. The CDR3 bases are TGCAGTGCCCCCCCGGCGGGGGTCTCCTACGAGCAGTACTTC.

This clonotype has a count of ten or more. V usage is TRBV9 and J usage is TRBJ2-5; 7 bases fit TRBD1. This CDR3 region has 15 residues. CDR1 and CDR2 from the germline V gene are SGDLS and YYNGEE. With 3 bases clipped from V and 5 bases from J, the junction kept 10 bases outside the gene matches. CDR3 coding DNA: TGTGCCAGCAGCGCCGCAGGGGGTAGGAATGAGACCCAGTACTTC. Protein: CASSAAGGRNETQYF.

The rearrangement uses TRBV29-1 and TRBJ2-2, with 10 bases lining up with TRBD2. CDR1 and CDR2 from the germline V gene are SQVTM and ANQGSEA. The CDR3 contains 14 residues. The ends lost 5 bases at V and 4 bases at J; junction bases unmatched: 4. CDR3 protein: CSVIAGGSTGELFF. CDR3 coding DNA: TGCAGCGTTATAGCGGGGGGTAGCACCGGGGAGCTGTTTTTT.

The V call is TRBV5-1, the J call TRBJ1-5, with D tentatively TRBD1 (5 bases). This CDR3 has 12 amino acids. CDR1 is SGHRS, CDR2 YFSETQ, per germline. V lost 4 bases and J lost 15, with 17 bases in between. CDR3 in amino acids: CASSLTGAGLHF. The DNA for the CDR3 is TGCGCCAGCAGCCTAACAGGAGCCGGGCTGCATTTT.

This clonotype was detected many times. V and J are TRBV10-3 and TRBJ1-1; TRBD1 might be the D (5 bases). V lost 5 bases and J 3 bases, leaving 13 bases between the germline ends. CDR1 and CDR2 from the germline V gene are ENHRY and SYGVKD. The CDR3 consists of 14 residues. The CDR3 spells CAISRDREYTEAFF. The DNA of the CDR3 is TGTGCCATCAGTAGGGACCGGGAGTACACTGAAGCTTTCTTT.

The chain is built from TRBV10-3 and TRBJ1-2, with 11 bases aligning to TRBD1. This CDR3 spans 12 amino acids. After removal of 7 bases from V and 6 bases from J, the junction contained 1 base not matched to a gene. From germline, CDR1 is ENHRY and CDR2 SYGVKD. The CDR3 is CAIKDRGHGYTF. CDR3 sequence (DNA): TGTGCCATCAAGGACAGGGGGCATGGCTACACCTTC.

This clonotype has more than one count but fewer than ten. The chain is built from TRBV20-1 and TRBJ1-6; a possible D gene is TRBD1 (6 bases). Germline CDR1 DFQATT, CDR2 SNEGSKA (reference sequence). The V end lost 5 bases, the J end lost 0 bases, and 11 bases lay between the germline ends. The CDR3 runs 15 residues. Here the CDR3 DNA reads TGCAGTGCTCCTGGACAGAGCTCCTATAATTCACCCCTCCACTTT. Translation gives CSAPGQSSYNSPLHF.